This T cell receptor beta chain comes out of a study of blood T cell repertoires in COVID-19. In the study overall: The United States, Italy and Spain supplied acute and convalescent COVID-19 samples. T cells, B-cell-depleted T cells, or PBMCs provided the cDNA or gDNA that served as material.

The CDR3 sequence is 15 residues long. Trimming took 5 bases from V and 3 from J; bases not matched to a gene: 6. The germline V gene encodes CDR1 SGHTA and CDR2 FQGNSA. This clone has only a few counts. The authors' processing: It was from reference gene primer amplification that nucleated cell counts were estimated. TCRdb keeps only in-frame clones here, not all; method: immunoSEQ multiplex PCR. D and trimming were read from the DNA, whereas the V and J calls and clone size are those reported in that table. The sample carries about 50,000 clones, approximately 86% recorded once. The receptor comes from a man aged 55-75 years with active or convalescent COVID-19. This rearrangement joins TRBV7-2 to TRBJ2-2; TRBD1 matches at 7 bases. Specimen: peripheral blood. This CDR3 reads CASSRPGTDTGELFF. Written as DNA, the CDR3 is TGTGCCAGCAGCCGTCCCGGGACAGACACCGGGGAGCTGTTTTTT.